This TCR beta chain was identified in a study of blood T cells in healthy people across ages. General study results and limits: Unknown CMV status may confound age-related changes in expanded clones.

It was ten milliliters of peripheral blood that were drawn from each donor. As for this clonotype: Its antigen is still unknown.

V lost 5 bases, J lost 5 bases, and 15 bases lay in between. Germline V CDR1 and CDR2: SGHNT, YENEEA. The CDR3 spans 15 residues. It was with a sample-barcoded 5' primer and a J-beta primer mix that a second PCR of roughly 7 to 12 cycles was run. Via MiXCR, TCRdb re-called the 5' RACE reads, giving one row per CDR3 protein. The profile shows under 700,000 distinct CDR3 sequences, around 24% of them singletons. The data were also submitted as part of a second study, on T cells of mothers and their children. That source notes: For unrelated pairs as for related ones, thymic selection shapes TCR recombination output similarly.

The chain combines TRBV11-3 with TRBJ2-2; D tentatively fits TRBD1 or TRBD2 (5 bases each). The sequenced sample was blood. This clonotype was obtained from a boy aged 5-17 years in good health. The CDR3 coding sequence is TGTGCCAGCAGCAGGCAGGGTTCGGGGACCGGGGAGCTGTTTTTT. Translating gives CASSRQGSGTGELFF.